A selection of T cell receptor beta chains follows, all from one sample in a study of blood T cell repertoires in COVID-19. Measured with immunoSEQ multiplex PCR; TCRdb has only the in-frame clones, and not every one. The sample has approximately 72,000 clones, about nine tenths seen once. Sequencing used peripheral blood. The receptors here all came from an older woman with acute or convalescent COVID-19. CDR3s include the opening cysteine and the closing phenylalanine or tryptophan. The D gene is left open where the match is weak. A row's size may be missing; if present it is once, few, many or a size class.

size: -
V: TRBV5-1
D: TRBD1
J: TRBJ1-1
CDR3: CASSLMTGTAEAFF
DNA: TGCGCCAGCAGCCTCATGACAGGGACGGCTGAAGCTTTCTTT

size: -
V: TRBV6-5
D: TRBD2
J: TRBJ2-2
CDR3: CASSSGGGTGELFF
DNA: TGTGCCAGCAGTAGCGGGGGAGGTACCGGGGAGCTGTTTTTT

size: -
V: TRBV3-1/TRBV3-2
D: TRBD1
J: TRBJ2-3
CDR3: CASSRGQGWADTQYF
DNA: TGTGCCAGCAGCCGGGGACAGGGGTGGGCAGATACGCAGTATTTT

size: -
V: TRBV3-1/TRBV3-2
D: -
J: TRBJ2-2
CDR3: CASSQNGRATNTGELFF
DNA: TGTGCCAGCAGCCAAAATGGGCGGGCAACGAACACCGGGGAGCTGTTTTTT

size: few
V: TRBV6-6
D: TRBD1
J: TRBJ1-5
CDR3: CASSYTGTALNQPQHF
DNA: TGTGCCAGCAGTTACACAGGGACAGCACTTAATCAGCCCCAGCATTTT

size: few
V: TRBV27
D: TRBD1
J: TRBJ1-2
CDR3: CASRPNTGTGGGYTF
DNA: TGTGCCAGCAGGCCGAATACCGGGACAGGGGGTGGCTACACCTTC

size: -
V: TRBV9
D: TRBD1
J: TRBJ1-1
CDR3: CASSPGQGRGNTEAFF
DNA: TGTGCCAGCAGCCCAGGACAGGGGAGGGGGAACACTGAAGCTTTCTTT

size: -
V: TRBV18
D: -
J: TRBJ2-5
CDR3: CASSPRTPRGETQYF
DNA: TGTGCCAGCTCACCACGTACACCAAGGGGGGAGACCCAGTACTTC

size: -
V: TRBV11-2
D: TRBD1
J: TRBJ1-2
CDR3: CASSLEAGFDRAYGYTF
DNA: TGTGCCAGCAGCTTAGAGGCGGGGTTTGACAGGGCCTATGGCTACACCTTC

size: -
V: TRBV14
D: -
J: TRBJ2-7
CDR3: CASSRTGYEQYF
DNA: TGTGCCAGCAGTCGTACAGGCTACGAGCAGTACTTC

size: -
V: TRBV6-1
D: -
J: TRBJ1-3
CDR3: CASSEVGLGSIYF
DNA: TGTGCCAGCAGTGAAGTGGGTCTAGGTTCCATATATTTT

size: -
V: TRBV4-1
D: -
J: TRBJ2-2
CDR3: CASSQARVGGELFF
DNA: TGCGCCAGCAGCCAAGCGAGGGTCGGCGGGGAGCTGTTTTTT

size: many
V: TRBV7-3
D: -
J: TRBJ1-1
CDR3: CASSLNRNTEAFF
DNA: TGTGCCAGCAGCCTAAACAGGAACACTGAAGCTTTCTTT

size: -
V: TRBV30
D: -
J: TRBJ2-2
CDR3: CAWSVSAGKTGELFF
DNA: TGTGCCTGGAGTGTTAGCGCGGGGAAAACCGGGGAGCTGTTTTTT

size: -
V: TRBV19
D: -
J: TRBJ2-1
CDR3: CASSRGNGGPSNEQFF
DNA: TGTGCCAGTAGTCGGGGGAACGGGGGGCCAAGCAATGAGCAGTTCTTC

size: -
V: TRBV7-9
D: TRBD1
J: TRBJ1-1
CDR3: CASTKGAGGKAFF
DNA: TGTGCCAGCACCAAAGGGGCAGGGGGAAAAGCTTTCTTT

size: -
V: TRBV7-2
D: TRBD1
J: TRBJ2-7
CDR3: CASSSIGGQGYEQYF
DNA: TGTGCCAGCAGCTCCATAGGCGGACAGGGCTACGAGCAGTACTTC

size: -
V: TRBV7-3
D: TRBD2
J: TRBJ2-2
CDR3: CASSLIGGGSTGELFF
DNA: TGTGCCAGCAGCTTAATTGGCGGGGGATCCACCGGGGAGCTGTTTTTT

size: -
V: TRBV5-1
D: TRBD1
J: TRBJ2-5
CDR3: CASSLEQGFQETQYF
DNA: TGCGCCAGCAGCTTGGAACAGGGGTTCCAAGAGACCCAGTACTTC

size: -
V: TRBV12-3/TRBV12-4
D: -
J: TRBJ2-1
CDR3: CASSLRAYKQFF
DNA: TGTGCCAGCAGCCTACGCGCGTATAAGCAGTTCTTC

size: -
V: TRBV7-9
D: TRBD1
J: TRBJ1-2
CDR3: CASSKGQGARSNYGYTF
DNA: TGTGCCAGCAGCAAGGGACAGGGGGCGCGGTCGAACTATGGCTACACCTTC

size: -
V: TRBV9
D: -
J: TRBJ1-2
CDR3: CASSVGVTDYGYTF
DNA: TGTGCCAGCAGCGTAGGGGTGACAGACTATGGCTACACCTTC

size: -
V: TRBV5-1
D: -
J: TRBJ1-5
CDR3: CASSLVQANQPQHF
DNA: TGCGCCAGCAGCTTGGTTCAGGCTAATCAGCCCCAGCATTTT

size: few
V: TRBV3-1/TRBV3-2
D: -
J: TRBJ2-7
CDR3: CASTPTSTIYEQYF
DNA: TGTGCCAGCACCCCGACTAGTACTATCTACGAGCAGTACTTC

size: -
V: TRBV19
D: -
J: TRBJ1-5
CDR3: CASSIGTSKLQPQHF
DNA: TGTGCCAGTAGTATAGGGACATCTAAACTTCAGCCCCAGCATTTT

size: -
V: TRBV9
D: TRBD2
J: TRBJ2-2
CDR3: CASSTSGGASGELFF
DNA: TGTGCCAGCAGCACTAGCGGGGGGGCCTCAGGGGAGCTGTTTTTT

size: -
V: TRBV6-6
D: -
J: TRBJ2-3
CDR3: CASSYGAGTDTQYF
DNA: TGTGCCAGCAGTTACGGGGCGGGCACAGATACGCAGTATTTT

size: -
V: TRBV10-2
D: TRBD1
J: TRBJ2-3
CDR3: CASYTMDRDRGPADTQYF
DNA: TGCGCCAGCTACACCATGGACCGGGACAGGGGCCCGGCAGATACGCAGTATTTT

size: -
V: TRBV7-9
D: TRBD1
J: TRBJ1-4
CDR3: CASSLGPGQGAQEKLFF
DNA: TGTGCCAGCAGTTTAGGTCCGGGACAGGGGGCGCAGGAAAAACTGTTTTTT

size: few
V: TRBV11-2
D: TRBD1
J: TRBJ2-5
CDR3: CASSSDRGLSRQETQYF
DNA: TGTGCCAGCAGCTCGGACAGGGGGCTGAGTCGACAAGAGACCCAGTACTTC

size: -
V: TRBV28
D: TRBD1
J: TRBJ1-2
CDR3: CASGRGGESIGYTF
DNA: TGTGCCAGCGGAAGAGGGGGCGAAAGTATTGGCTACACCTTC

size: -
V: TRBV10-1
D: -
J: TRBJ2-3
CDR3: CARNSGGGGDTQYF
DNA: TGCGCCAGGAATTCGGGGGGCGGTGGAGATACGCAGTATTTT

size: once
V: TRBV30
D: -
J: TRBJ1-2
CDR3: CAWSEDSSNYGYTF
DNA: TGTGCCTGGAGTGAGGACAGCTCTAACTATGGCTACACCTTC

size: -
V: TRBV5-1
D: TRBD2
J: TRBJ2-1
CDR3: CASSVLGGGNSYNEQFF
DNA: TGCGCCAGCAGCGTCCTCGGCGGGGGGAACTCCTACAATGAGCAGTTCTTC

size: -
V: TRBV6-5
D: TRBD1
J: TRBJ1-2
CDR3: CASSYSRTGVDGYTF
DNA: TGTGCCAGCAGTTACTCGCGAACAGGGGTCGATGGCTACACCTTC

size: -
V: TRBV28
D: -
J: TRBJ1-6
CDR3: CASSSMVGGDNSPLYF
DNA: TGTGCCAGCAGCTCCATGGTTGGGGGCGACAATTCACCCCTCTACTTT

size: -
V: TRBV2
D: -
J: TRBJ1-2
CDR3: CASSAVYGYTF
DNA: TGTGCCAGCAGTGCCGTCTATGGCTACACCTTC

size: -
V: TRBV7-2
D: TRBD2
J: TRBJ2-3
CDR3: CASSLVRSGGSDTQYF
DNA: TGTGCCAGCAGCTTAGTCCGGAGCGGGGGGTCAGATACGCAGTATTTT

size: -
V: TRBV6-6
D: TRBD1
J: TRBJ2-1
CDR3: CASRHQQGSSYNEQFF
DNA: TGTGCCAGCAGACATCAACAGGGGAGCTCCTACAATGAGCAGTTCTTC

size: -
V: TRBV5-1
D: -
J: TRBJ2-1
CDR3: CASSLAAGYNEQFF
DNA: TGCGCCAGCAGCTTGGCCGCAGGATACAATGAGCAGTTCTTC

size: -
V: TRBV12-3/TRBV12-4
D: -
J: TRBJ2-7
CDR3: CATSGGASYEQYF
DNA: TGTGCCACTTCGGGCGGGGCATCCTACGAGCAGTACTTC

size: -
V: TRBV7-2
D: TRBD1
J: TRBJ2-2
CDR3: CASSPTGVSTGELFF
DNA: TGTGCCAGCAGCCCAACAGGGGTTTCCACCGGGGAGCTGTTTTTT

size: few
V: TRBV2
D: -
J: TRBJ1-3
CDR3: CASSPGWRATGGNTIYF
DNA: TGTGCCAGCAGTCCCGGTTGGAGGGCAACGGGTGGAAACACCATATATTTT

size: -
V: TRBV6-5
D: -
J: TRBJ1-1
CDR3: CASSKQGTANTEAFF
DNA: TGTGCCAGCAGTAAACAGGGTACGGCGAACACTGAAGCTTTCTTT